Listed here are 27 T cell receptor beta chains from one sample, sequenced in a study of lung T cells in sarcoidosis with Löfgren's syndrome. Via MiXCR, TCRdb re-called the reads, giving one row per CDR3 protein. The data contain some 10,000 distinct CDR3 sequences, just under 20% of them seen just once; the ten biggest clones take up roughly 7%. Material for sequencing was CD4+ T cells from bronchoalveolar lavage. All receptors derive from a human donor with sarcoidosis (Löfgren's syndrome or another form), or a control subject (not recorded which).

Notes on this clonotype: A read error may explain this, as a much larger clone is one base away. The V call is TRBV30, the J call TRBJ2-3; possibly TRBD2 for D (5 bases). Germline V gives CDR1 GTSNPN, CDR2 SVGIG (reference sequence). This CDR3 region has 14 residues. Trimming shortened V by 2 bases and J by 0 bases, and 9 bases separated the two germline ends. The CDR3 region is CAWSPGGSTDTQYF. The CDR3 nucleotides read TGTGCCTGGAGTCCTGGCGGGAGCACAGATACGCAGTATTTT.

In this sample, this clonotype is medium-sized. The chain combines TRBV20-1 with TRBJ2-5; D is perhaps TRBD1 or TRBD2 (5 bases each). Germline CDR1 reads DFQATT; CDR2 reads SNEGSKA (reference sequence). This CDR3 is built from 17 residues. Trimming removed 5 bases at V and 2 bases at J, with 24 bases between. The CDR3 region is CSASGDRLLTDQETQYF. CDR3 in DNA: TGCAGTGCTTCCGGGGACCGGCTGCTGACAGATCAAGAGACCCAGTACTTC.

Judged by abundance, this clonotype is medium-sized (0.01 to 0.1%). J is TRBJ1-1 and V is TRBV28; D is uncertain. Trimming removed 6 bases from V and 5 bases from J, with 13 bases in between. CDR1 is MDHEN and CDR2 is SYDVKM in the germline V gene. The CDR3 sequence is 13 residues long. Written as DNA, the CDR3 is TGTGCCAGCAGCCAAGGAGATGGGACTGAAGCTTTCTTT. This codes for CASSQGDGTEAFF.

The sample holds many counts of this clonotype. The chain has TRBV9 and TRBJ2-7; D unclear. CDR1 is SGDLS and CDR2 is YYNGEE in the germline V gene. The CDR3 is made up of 14 amino acids. V gave up 0 bases and J gave up 0 bases, with 7 bases separating them. CDR3 in DNA: TGTGCCAGCAGCGTAGGCACCCACTCCTACGAGCAGTACTTC. As protein: CASSVGTHSYEQYF.

This clonotype was seen only a few times. This chain links TRBV24-1 with TRBJ2-5; TRBD2 might be the D (5 bases). Germline CDR1 reads KGHDR; CDR2 reads SFDVKD. This CDR3 is 15 amino acids long. The ends were cut back, 0 bases at V and 5 bases at J, with 12 bases in the middle. The CDR3 loop reads CATSDLVRGGETQYF. The CDR3, as DNA: TGTGCCACCAGTGATTTGGTACGGGGTGGCGAGACCCAGTACTTC.

This clonotype was seen at least ten times. The chain links TRBV3-1 to TRBJ1-1; 9 nucleotides line up with TRBD1. The CDR3 contains 17 residues. Germline trimming cut 4 bases from V and 4 bases from J; bases unmatched to any gene: 13. CDR1 and CDR2 (germline): LGHDT, YNNKEL (reference sequence). The CDR3 is CASSPTQGATEGTEAFF. The CDR3, as DNA: TGTGCCAGCAGCCCTACACAGGGGGCGACGGAGGGCACTGAAGCTTTCTTT.

This clonotype was observed many times. The rearrangement links TRBV20-1 to TRBJ2-5; D is possibly TRBD2 (6 bases). V was clipped by 4 bases and J by 2 bases, with 17 bases between them. Germline-derived CDR1 and CDR2 are DFQATT and SNEGSKA (reference sequence). There are 15 residues in the CDR3. The DNA for the CDR3 is TGCAGTGCTACCCGGGACTCCTTCACACAAGAGACCCAGTACTTC. Residues: CSATRDSFTQETQYF.

This clonotype has ten or more counts. The rearrangement links TRBV5-4 to TRBJ2-3; possibly TRBD1 or TRBD2 for D (5 bases each). In germline, CDR1 is SGHNT, CDR2 YYREEE (reference sequence). Trimming removed 2 bases from V and 0 bases from J, with 16 bases in between. This CDR3 region has 17 residues. Here the CDR3 DNA reads TGTGCCAGCAGCTTAGGGGAGCAACGAAAAAGCACAGATACGCAGTATTTT. It specifies CASSLGEQRKSTDTQYF.

This clonotype is medium-sized by share. The gene calls are TRBV20-1 and TRBJ2-7; D is uncertain. Germline CDR1 is DFQATT and CDR2 is SNEGSKA (reference sequence). V lost 5 bases and J lost 0, with 14 bases in between. The CDR3 contains 14 residues. The CDR3 coding sequence is TGCAGTGCTGAACCGCTCCTAAGCTCCTACGAGCAGTACTTC. As protein: CSAEPLLSSYEQYF.

This clonotype appeared many times. V usage is TRBV6-1 and J usage is TRBJ2-7; the D gene could be TRBD1 or TRBD2 (5 bases each). The germline V gene encodes CDR1 MNHNS and CDR2 SASEGT. Trimming stripped 6 bases from V and 3 bases from J, with 15 bases between. The CDR3 runs 14 residues. This CDR3 reads CASRRGVVSYEQYF. The CDR3 coding sequence is TGTGCCAGCAGACGAGGGGTTGTAAGCTACGAGCAGTACTTC.

As regards this clonotype: The junction does not match germline at one end; this may be a read error. The chain has TRBV2 and TRBJ1-2, with 7 bases that match TRBD1. The CDR3 length is 16 residues. Germline V gene lookup returns CDR1 SNHLY and CDR2 FYNNEI. CDR3 protein: CASRPPGQSDNCGYTF. CDR3 DNA sequence: TGTGCCAGCAGGCCCCCGGGACAGAGTGATAACTGTGGCTACACCTTC. The full variable domain, rest sourced from reference TRBV2 and TRBJ1-2, is EPEVTQTPSHQVTQMGQEVILRCVPISNHLYFYWYRQILGQKVEFLVSFYNNEISEKSEIFDDQFSVERPDGSNFTLKIRSTKLEDSAMYFCASRPPGQSDNCGYTFGSGTRLTVV.

This clonotype was recorded many times. This rearrangement joins TRBV30 to TRBJ2-2; D not resolved. This CDR3 has 11 amino acids. Trimming removed 4 bases from V and 6 bases from J, with 6 bases in between. Germline lookup yields CDR1 GTSNPN and CDR2 SVGIG (reference sequence). The DNA for the CDR3 is TGTGCCTGGACTCTGCCCGGGGAGCTGTTTTTT. This translates into CAWTLPGELFF.

By sample share, this clonotype is medium-sized (0.01 to 0.1%). The junction does not match germline at one end; this may be a read error. The chain employs TRBV11-2 and TRBJ2-1; D may be TRBD2 (6 bases). Germline CDR1 SGHAT, CDR2 FQNNGV. The CDR3 runs to 15 residues. The CDR3 spells CASSLGLPSFNEQFF. In DNA, the CDR3 is TGTGCCAGCAGCCTGGGACTCCCCTCCTTCAATGAGCAGTTCTTC.

In its sample, this clonotype was seen many times. The V gene is TRBV11-2, the J gene TRBJ2-7, with 9 bases matching TRBD1. The trim removed 5 bases at V and 3 bases at J, leaving 17 bases unmatched. Germline assignment: CDR1 SGHAT and CDR2 FQNNGV. This CDR3 contains 18 residues. The CDR3 loop reads CASSPIMRDRDRVYEQYF. For the CDR3, the DNA is TGTGCCAGCAGCCCTATAATGAGGGACCGGGACAGGGTCTACGAGCAGTACTTC.

Details on this clonotype: Mismatch with germline at one junction end may stem from a read error. The J gene is TRBJ2-1, the V gene TRBV20-1; D may be TRBD2 (6 bases). The CDR3 runs to 12 residues. CDR1 is DFQATT, CDR2 SNEGSKA, per germline (reference sequence). The CDR3 sequence: CSAVLWGDEQFF. CDR3 sequence (DNA): TGTAGTGCCGTTCTCTGGGGGGATGAGCAGTTCTTC.

This clonotype has a count of ten or more. This chain joins TRBV10-2 and TRBJ2-5, with 7 bases identical to TRBD2. The germline CDR1 and CDR2 sequences are WSHSY and SAAADI. The CDR3 has 14 residues. J was trimmed by 5 bases and V by 5 bases; bases with no gene match: 8. This CDR3 is CASSLTRAGETQYF. CDR3 DNA: TGCGCCAGCAGTCTGACTAGAGCGGGGGAGACCCAGTACTTC.

This clonotype was seen ten or more times. The genes are TRBV29-1 and TRBJ1-2, with 10 bases identical to TRBD1. Germline CDR1 and CDR2: SQVTM and ANQGSEA. Trimming removed 7 bases from V and 8 bases from J; junction bases left unmatched: 4. CDR3 length: 11 residues. CDR3 bases: TGCAGCGCGGGGGACAGGGGCGGCTACACCTTC. This sequence encodes CSAGDRGGYTF.

This clonotype turned up a few times. The gene calls are TRBV30 and TRBJ1-4; 8 positions match TRBD1. Germline loops: CDR1 GTSNPN, CDR2 SVGIG (reference sequence). The CDR3 has 13 amino acids. V was pared by 2 bases and J by 7 bases, with 3 bases of the junction left unmatched. The CDR3 DNA reads TGTGCCTGGAGTTCGGGACAGGTTGAAAAACTGTTTTTT. Amino acid sequence: CAWSSGQVEKLFF.

In its sample, this clonotype was seen many times. The chain carries TRBV19 and TRBJ1-6; D unclear. Germline V gives CDR1 LNHDA, CDR2 SQIVND (reference sequence). This CDR3 region has 19 residues. The V end was cut by 3 bases, the J end by 0 bases, with 18 bases between. CDR3 in DNA: TGTGCCAGTAGTATTACTGTTATCCAGGATAGCTCCTATAATTCACCCCTCCACTTT. It translates to CASSITVIQDSSYNSPLHF.

The rearrangement links TRBV7-3 to TRBJ2-1; 12 bases match TRBD2. The V segment lost 1 base and the J segment 10 bases; nucleotides outside the gene matches: 5. This CDR3 spans 15 amino acids. The germline V gene encodes CDR1 SGHTA and CDR2 FQGTGA. This chain's CDR3 is CASSLSLAGGEEQFF. The CDR3 DNA sequence: TGTGCCAGCAGCTTAAGTCTAGCGGGGGGGGAAGAGCAGTTCTTC.

This clonotype was detected many times. The chain combines TRBV12-3 or TRBV12-4 with TRBJ1-2, with D unclear. There are 14 residues in the CDR3. Between the trimmed V and J ends, which lost 0 bases and 0 bases, there was a span of 5 bases. This CDR3 is CASSLARTNYGYTF. The CDR3 DNA sequence: TGTGCCAGCAGTTTAGCCAGAACTAACTATGGCTACACCTTC.

The table lists this clonotype with many counts. The CDR3 bases are TGTGCCAGCTCACCAACAGGGATCTCCTACGAGCAGTACTTC. Amino acids: CASSPTGISYEQYF. V and J are TRBV18 and TRBJ2-7, with D tentatively TRBD1 (6 bases). Trimming cost V 2 bases and J 0 bases, with 8 bases left between them. The CDR3 is 14 residues long. Germline CDR1 is KGHSH and CDR2 is LQKENI.

In its sample, this clonotype was seen many times. This chain connects TRBV4-1 to TRBJ2-7; the match to TRBD1 covers 7 bases. V lost 0 bases, J lost 3 bases, and 14 bases stayed unmatched. CDR3 length: 18 amino acids. Germline assignment: CDR1 MGHRA and CDR2 YSYEKL. The CDR3 sequence is CASSQDRLFAGQDYEQYF. CDR3 DNA: TGCGCCAGCAGCCAAGATCGTCTTTTCGCCGGACAGGACTACGAGCAGTACTTC.

In the case of this clonotype: A much larger clone differs by one base, so this may be a read error. The chain has TRBV29-1 and TRBJ1-3; a weak D match, TRBD1 (5 bases). Germline V gene sequence: CDR1 SQVTM, CDR2 ANQGSEA. The CDR3 totals 15 residues. The CDR3: CRVKGTGSSGNTIYF. For the CDR3, the DNA is TGCAGAGTTAAGGGGACGGGTAGCTCTGGAAACACCATATATTTT. Full variable domain (missing parts from reference TRBV29-1 and TRBJ1-3): SAVISQKPSRDICQRGTSLTIQCQVDSQVTMMFWYRQQPGQSLTLIATANQGSEATYESGFVIDKFPISRPNLTFSTLTVSNMSPEDSSIYLCRVKGTGSSGNTIYFGEGSWLTVV.

As concerns this clonotype: Germline is not matched at one junction end, which may reflect a read error. This chain uses TRBV27 with TRBJ2-3; TRBD1 or TRBD2 may be the D gene (5 bases each). Germline V gives CDR1 MNHEY, CDR2 SMNVEV (reference sequence). The CDR3 sequence is 17 residues long. In nucleotides, the CDR3 is TGTACCAGCAAAAAGAGGGGCGGAACGGGGTGGGCAGATACGCAGTATTTT. Protein product: CTSKKRGGTGWADTQYF.

The chain has TRBV6-6 and TRBJ2-5; a weak D match, TRBD2 (5 bases). Germline CDR1 and CDR2: MNHNY and SVGAGI (reference sequence). The V and J ends lost 9 bases and 9 bases respectively, with 17 bases between them. CDR3 length equals 12 residues. The CDR3 spells CASSEGTGAQYF. In DNA form, the CDR3 reads TGTGCCAGTAGTGAGGGCACTGGGGCCCAGTACTTC.

CDR3 bases: TGTGCCTGGAATAACCGGGACAGGGCGAACACTGAAGCTTTCTTT. Encoded protein: CAWNNRDRANTEAFF. The rearrangement uses TRBV30 and TRBJ1-1, with TRBD1 matching 9 bases. V was pared by 4 bases and J by 1 base, with 7 bases of the junction left unmatched. This CDR3 contains 15 residues. Germline V gene data show CDR1 as GTSNPN and CDR2 as SVGIG (reference sequence).